Listed here are 17 T cell receptor beta chains from one sample, sequenced in a study of cytomegalovirus exposure and HLA in healthy donors. PCR used 60 Vbeta primers and 13 Jbeta primers. TCRdb's copy holds only in-frame clones and misses some; the assay was immunoSEQ multiplex PCR. The repertoire holds under 200,000 clones, with about 12% as singletons. The specimen sequenced was PBMCs. These receptor sequences come from a man aged 50 to 59 in good health and CMV-seropositive.

V gene TRBV25-1 combines with J gene TRBJ1-2, with TRBD1 as a possible D gene (6 bases). The CDR3 is 13 amino acids. Germline lookup yields CDR1 MGHDK and CDR2 SYGVNS. The germline V and J ends were trimmed by 8 bases and 5 bases, with 15 bases remaining between them. The CDR3 sequence is CASSLRGGYGYTF. CDR3 in DNA: TGTGCCAGCTCCCTCAGGGGAGGGTATGGCTACACCTTC.

The V and J genes are TRBV7-2 and TRBJ1-4; 8 bases fit TRBD1. Germline trimming cut 4 bases from V and 8 bases from J; bases unmatched to any gene: 9. This CDR3 has 15 residues. Looked up from germline, CDR1 is SGHTA and CDR2 is FQGNSA. This CDR3 reads CASSYNPTGVEKLFF. As DNA, the CDR3 is TGTGCCAGCAGCTATAACCCGACAGGGGTCGAAAAACTGTTTTTT.

The chain carries TRBV2 and TRBJ2-1; 8 nucleotides align to TRBD1. CDR3 size: 14 residues. Looked up from germline, CDR1 is SNHLY and CDR2 is FYNNEI. V lost 2 bases, J lost 7 bases, and 4 bases stayed unmatched. CDR3 protein: CASSERTGSNEQFF. The CDR3 bases are TGTGCCAGCAGTGAAAGGACAGGGTCGAATGAGCAGTTCTTC.

The rearrangement uses TRBV18 and TRBJ1-1; TRBD1 is a possible D gene (5 bases). The germline V gene encodes CDR1 KGHSH and CDR2 LQKENI. CDR3 length: 12 amino acids. Trimming left V 2 bases short and J 6 bases short, with 7 bases between. CDR3 residues: CASSPKGAEAFF. In DNA, the CDR3 is TGTGCCAGCTCACCAAAAGGGGCTGAAGCTTTCTTT. Based on the CDR3 plus reference TRBV18 and TRBJ1-1, the full variable domain is NAGVMQNPRHLVRRRGQEARLRCSPMKGHSHVYWYRQLPEEGLKFMVYLQKENIIDESGMPKERFSAEFPKEGPSILRIQQVVRGDSAAYFCASSPKGAEAFFGQGTRLTVV.

Concerning this clone itself: The identical CDR3 is also encoded by other nucleotide sequences in the sample. This chain's CDR3 is CASSPDRGRDEKLFF. The CDR3 bases are TGCGCCAGCAGTCCGGACAGGGGGCGAGATGAAAAACTGTTTTTT. The chain carries TRBV10-2 and TRBJ1-4; 11 nucleotides agree with TRBD1. The ends lost 5 bases at V and 6 bases at J; junction bases unmatched: 5. The CDR3 is 15 residues long. In germline, CDR1 is WSHSY, CDR2 SAAADI.

J is TRBJ2-2 and V is TRBV30; D call uncertain. V lost 4 bases to trimming and J lost 6 bases, with 9 bases between them. Germline-derived CDR1 and CDR2 are GTSNPN and SVGIG (reference sequence). This CDR3 is 12 amino acids long. The CDR3 sequence is CAWTKLPGELFF. In DNA form, the CDR3 reads TGTGCCTGGACTAAGTTGCCCGGGGAGCTGTTTTTT.

This clone was found a few times. This chain joins TRBV19 and TRBJ2-7; TRBD2 is a possible D gene (5 bases). Germline V gene lookup returns CDR1 LNHDA and CDR2 SQIVND (reference sequence). V dropped 6 bases and J dropped 2 bases, with 26 bases sitting between them. The CDR3 loop spans 18 amino acids. CDR3 protein: CASRAEWNMVVGPYEQYF. The CDR3 nucleotides are TGTGCCAGTAGAGCGGAATGGAACATGGTCGTCGGCCCCTACGAGCAGTACTTC.

The table lists this clone with a few counts. Written as DNA, the CDR3 is TGTGCCAGCAGTATCCGGGACAGACCATCAACTAATGAAAAACTGTTTTTT. Translated, it gives CASSIRDRPSTNEKLFF. The chain couples TRBV27 to TRBJ1-4; 7 bases map to TRBD1. This CDR3 has 17 amino acids. The germline gives CDR1 MNHEY, CDR2 SMNVEV (reference sequence). V shed 5 bases and J 0 bases; nucleotides not matched to a gene: 9.

This clone was seen a handful of times. V usage is TRBV29-1 and J usage is TRBJ2-5; D uncertain. CDR3 size: 11 residues. CDR1 is SQVTM, CDR2 ANQGSEA, per germline. The germline V and J ends were trimmed by 4 bases and 4 bases, with 7 bases remaining between them. The CDR3: CSVVPGETQYF. The CDR3 DNA is TGCAGCGTTGTCCCGGGAGAGACCCAGTACTTC.

The chain joins TRBV18 to TRBJ2-2, with 8 bases lining up with TRBD1. The V segment lost 2 bases and the J segment 6 bases; nucleotides outside the gene matches: 8. Germline V lookup: CDR1 KGHSH, CDR2 LQKENI. This CDR3 contains 16 residues. The CDR3 reads CASSPAQGAVSGELFF. As DNA, the CDR3 is TGTGCCAGCTCACCAGCTCAGGGGGCGGTCTCCGGGGAGCTGTTTTTT. Supplemented by reference TRBV18 and TRBJ2-2, the full variable domain reads NAGVMQNPRHLVRRRGQEARLRCSPMKGHSHVYWYRQLPEEGLKFMVYLQKENIIDESGMPKERFSAEFPKEGPSILRIQQVVRGDSAAYFCASSPAQGAVSGELFFGEGSRLTVL.

The chain recombines TRBV18 with TRBJ1-2; 8 bases line up with TRBD1. The CDR3 is made up of 13 amino acids. CDR1 and CDR2 (germline): KGHSH, LQKENI. With 5 bases clipped from V and 6 bases from J, the junction kept 5 bases outside the gene matches. CDR3 residues: CASSSQGAHGYTF. The CDR3 region has the DNA TGTGCCAGCTCAAGTCAGGGGGCGCATGGCTACACCTTC.

This clone showed up just a few times. At one end, the junction sequence differs from germline, possibly due to a read error. The rearrangement links TRBV15 to TRBJ1-3, with no clear D. CDR3 length: 12 residues. Germline values: CDR1 LNHNV, CDR2 YYDKDF (reference sequence). CDR3 DNA sequence: TGTGCCACCTCCCTCTCTAGAAACACCATATATTTT. As protein: CATSLSRNTIYF.

The rearrangement joins TRBV5-1 to TRBJ2-5; 9 bases agree with TRBD2. The germline gives CDR1 SGHRS, CDR2 YFSETQ. CDR3 length equals 13 residues. V was clipped by 5 bases and J by 2 bases; unmatched bases: 1. The DNA of the CDR3 is TGCGCCAGCAGGAGCGGGGGGCAAGAGACCCAGTACTTC. This codes for CASRSGGQETQYF.

Only a few counts were recorded for this clone. The chain has TRBV6-5 and TRBJ2-7, with 8 bases fitting TRBD1. The CDR3 has 14 residues. Trimming removed 5 bases from V and 2 bases from J; junction bases left unmatched: 5. From germline, CDR1 is MNHEY and CDR2 SVGAGI. This chain's CDR3 is CASSKRQGPYEQYF. DNA of the CDR3: TGTGCCAGCAGTAAAAGACAGGGGCCCTACGAGCAGTACTTC.

CDR3 sequence: CASSLDRATGGYTF. Written as DNA, the CDR3 is TGTGCCAGCAGCTTAGACAGGGCGACGGGTGGCTACACCTTC. V usage is TRBV13 and J usage is TRBJ1-2; a possible D gene is TRBD1 (6 bases). V shed 1 base and J shed 7 bases, with 13 bases lying between them. Germline V gives CDR1 PRHDT, CDR2 FYEKMQ (reference sequence). The length of the CDR3 is 14 residues.

This rearrangement joins TRBV14 to TRBJ1-4, with TRBD1 matching over 7 bases. The germline gives CDR1 SGHDN, CDR2 FVKESK. The V and J ends lost 4 bases and 3 bases, in that order; junction bases with no gene match: 8. The CDR3 covers 16 residues. The CDR3 region has the DNA TGTGCCAGCAGCCGTTTTCAGGGGGTATCTAATGAAAAACTGTTTTTT. Amino acids: CASSRFQGVSNEKLFF. The full variable domain, completed using reference TRBV14 and TRBJ1-4, is EAGVTQFPSHSVIEKGQTVTLRCDPISGHDNLYWYRRVMGKEIKFLLHFVKESKQDESGMPNNRFLAERTGGTYSTLKVQPAELEDSGVYFCASSRFQGVSNEKLFFGSGTQLSVL.

V and J are TRBV6-4 and TRBJ2-3; D ambiguous. The V gene's germline CDR1 is MRHNA and CDR2 SNTAGT. This CDR3 has 13 amino acids. Trimming took 5 bases from V and 2 from J, leaving 8 bases between them. Here the CDR3 reads CASSLVYTDTQYF. CDR3 DNA: TGTGCCAGCAGTCTAGTTTACACAGATACGCAGTATTTT.